These 4 T cell receptor beta chains were all obtained from the same sample, sequenced in a study of response to subunit inactivated influenza vaccine. In TCRdb, the RT-PCR reads were re-called with MiXCR into one record per CDR3 protein. The table has approximately 490,000 distinct CDR3 sequences, about 7.2% seen once. Sequences were derived from PBMCs from blood, sampled around 25 months after vaccination. The receptors originated from a man between 50 and 75 years old who received an inactivated influenza vaccine.

This rearrangement joins TRBV7-9 to TRBJ2-5; TRBD2 matches at 9 bases. Germline assignment: CDR1 SEHNR and CDR2 FQNEAQ (reference sequence). The CDR3 totals 14 residues. Germline trimming cut 4 bases from V and 4 bases from J; bases unmatched to any gene: 4. The CDR3 loop is CASSYAGGRETQYF. The CDR3 nucleotides read TGTGCCAGCAGCTATGCGGGGGGGCGAGAGACCCAGTACTTC.

This chain joins TRBV6-1 and TRBJ1-5, with D perhaps matching TRBD1 (6 bases). V shed 4 bases and J shed 6 bases, with 16 bases lying between them. Germline-derived CDR1 and CDR2 are MNHNS and SASEGT. The CDR3 extends over 15 amino acids. The DNA for the CDR3 is TGTGCCAGCAGTGCTTCGCAGGGGAGCTCTCAGCCCCAGCATTTT. Encoded protein: CASSASQGSSQPQHF.

This clonotype was recorded many times. The gene calls are TRBV12-3 or TRBV12-4 and TRBJ2-1, with a tentative D call TRBD2 (5 bases). The CDR3 runs to 14 residues. V lost 5 bases and J lost 5, with 13 bases in between. The CDR3 sequence is CASSLRAINNEQFF. The CDR3 DNA is TGTGCCAGCAGTCTGCGGGCAATCAACAATGAGCAGTTCTTC.

This clonotype was counted between two and nine times. This chain links TRBV27 with TRBJ2-5; 7 bases agree with TRBD2. Germline V gives CDR1 MNHEY, CDR2 SMNVEV (reference sequence). The CDR3 has 13 residues. With V trimmed by 10 bases and J by 4 bases, 9 bases remained unmatched. DNA of the CDR3: TGTGCCACCGGGGGGATCCGAGGAGAGACCCAGTACTTC. Translating gives CATGGIRGETQYF.